This T cell receptor (beta chain) was sequenced for a study of blood T cell repertoires in COVID-19. Study summary: The United States, Italy and Spain were the sources of the acute and convalescent COVID-19 samples. Sources were T cells, B-cell-depleted T cells, or PBMCs; the material itself was cDNA or gDNA.

Germline V gives CDR1 SGHTA, CDR2 FQGNSA. This CDR3 is built from 14 residues. Trimming cost V 6 bases and J 1 base; bases outside gene matches: 4. In the original workflow: It was from reference gene primer amplification that nucleated cell counts were estimated. The assay was immunoSEQ multiplex PCR, and TCRdb's table has in-frame clones only and misses some. V and J calls and clone size follow that table, whereas D and trimming were derived from the DNA. Among roughly 43,000 clones listed, about nine tenths were seen once. This clone has only one observation. Sequencing was carried out using peripheral blood. The receptor comes from a man in his 60s with active COVID-19. This chain uses TRBV7-2 with TRBJ2-7; 9 bases line up with TRBD2. This CDR3 is CASSTTSGSYEQYF. CDR3 DNA: TGTGCCAGCAGTACGACTAGCGGATCCTACGAGCAGTACTTC.